The 2 T cell receptor beta chains given below trace back to one sample, sequenced in a study of vaccination and CD4 T cells after COVID-19. Oncomine TCR Beta short-read sequencing was applied to DNA from cultured CD4+ T cells. TCRdb re-called the PCR reads through MiXCR, storing one row per CDR3 protein. The top ten clones hold around 6.6% of a sample with fewer than 25,000 distinct CDR3 sequences, about 39% of them seen once. For these TCRs, the target antigens are not known. Sample treatment: approximately 9-day PBMC culture with coronavirus spike peptide pools or control peptides (ViraFEST assay). Sequencing used CD4+ T cells from blood, cultured in vitro, obtained before SARS-CoV-2 vaccination. These receptors were obtained from a human donor who had recovered from COVID-19.

The sample holds a few counts of this clonotype. This chain connects TRBV4-1 to TRBJ1-6; D may be TRBD1 (5 bases). The CDR3 is made up of 17 amino acids. CDR1 is MGHRA and CDR2 is YSYEKL in the germline V gene. Trimming shortened V by 0 bases and J by 0 bases, and 9 bases separated the two germline ends. In DNA, the CDR3 is TGCGCCAGCAGCCAAGATCGGGGCAGCTCCTATAATTCACCCCTCCACTTT. This codes for CASSQDRGSSYNSPLHF.

This clonotype has only a few counts. The rearrangement links TRBV6-2 or TRBV6-3 to TRBJ1-1; 7 bases map to TRBD1. The CDR3 contains 15 residues. Germline V gene lookup returns CDR1 MNHEY and CDR2 SVGEGT. V lost 5 bases to trimming and J lost 4 bases; unmatched junction nucleotides: 10. This chain's CDR3 is CASSQDRAISTEAFF. The DNA of the CDR3 is TGTGCCAGCAGTCAAGACAGGGCTATCAGCACTGAAGCTTTCTTT.